This passage covers 29 T cell receptor beta chains from one sample sequenced in a study of blood T cells in healthy people across ages. For the second PCR, which ran for 7 to 11 cycles, a sample-barcoded 5' primer and a J-beta primer mix were used. MiXCR, run by TCRdb on the 5' RACE reads, gives a single entry per CDR3 protein. In the table there are hundreds of thousands of distinct CDR3 sequences, 40% to 65% of which are singletons. The sequencing sample was made of blood. The receptor source for this set is a woman older than 75 in good health.

This clonotype appeared a few times. The V gene is TRBV11-3, the J gene TRBJ2-1; TRBD2 matches at 11 bases. This CDR3 has 15 amino acids. Germline assignment: CDR1 SGHNT and CDR2 YENEEA. J gave up 6 bases and V 5 bases, and 6 bases lay outside the gene matches. Here the CDR3 reads CASSTSGSAVNEQFF. The DNA of the CDR3 is TGTGCCAGCAGCACTAGCGGGAGTGCTGTCAATGAGCAGTTCTTC.

The chain joins TRBV7-9 to TRBJ1-2; D is uncertain. CDR1 and CDR2 (germline): SEHNR, FQNEAQ (reference sequence). The CDR3 is made up of 13 amino acids. V was pared by 3 bases and J by 4 bases, with 9 bases between. DNA for the CDR3: TGTGCCAGCAGCTTTGACGGACCCTATGGCTACACCTTC. Translation: CASSFDGPYGYTF. Filled out from reference TRBV7-9 and TRBJ1-2, the complete variable domain reads DTGVSQNPRHKITKRGQNVTFRCDPISEHNRLYWYRQTLGQGPEFLTYFQNEAQLEKSRLLSDRFSAERPKGSFSTLEIQRTEQGDSAMYLCASSFDGPYGYTFGSGTRLTVV.

The CDR3 reads CAWSGRGALRQEQYF. The CDR3 DNA follows: TGTGCCTGGAGTGGAAGGGGGGCTCTAAGGCAGGAGCAGTATTTT. V gene TRBV30 combines with J gene TRBJ2-3; the D gene could be TRBD1 or TRBD2 (6 bases each). Between the trimmed V and J ends, which lost 1 base and 11 bases, there was a span of 22 bases. The CDR3 contains 15 residues. The germline gives CDR1 GTSNPN, CDR2 SVGIG (reference sequence).

Points on this clonotype: One junction end does not reproduce the germline sequence, and a read error may be involved. V is TRBV27 and J is TRBJ2-5; D remains ambiguous. The DNA end is a closer match to TRBJ2-7, so the J assignment may be wrong. The germline V gene has CDR1 MNHEY and CDR2 SMNVEV (reference sequence). The CDR3 is 14 residues long. CDR3 residues: CAGRLAGPNYEQYF. In DNA, the CDR3 is TGTGCCGGCAGACTCGCCGGGCCTAACTACGAGCAGTACTTC.

This clonotype has a single count. The V and J genes are TRBV2 and TRBJ2-3; TRBD2 matches at 9 bases. The J segment lost 2 bases and the V segment lost 6 bases, leaving 18 bases of the junction unmatched. CDR1 is SNHLY and CDR2 is FYNNEI in the germline V gene. This CDR3 spans 19 amino acids. CDR3 region: CASRPKDVEAGGDTDTQYF. The CDR3 DNA reads as TGTGCCAGCAGGCCCAAAGACGTTGAAGCGGGAGGCGACACAGATACGCAGTATTTT.

This clonotype has a count of ten or more. J is TRBJ2-7 and V is TRBV10-2; D is perhaps TRBD2 (6 bases). The CDR3 extends over 14 amino acids. The germline V and J ends were trimmed by 2 bases and 2 bases, with 10 bases remaining between them. Per the germline V gene, CDR1 is WSHSY and CDR2 is SAAADI. This CDR3 is CASSEPGLTYEQYF. The CDR3 coding sequence is TGCGCCAGCAGTGAGCCGGGACTGACCTACGAGCAGTACTTC.

This clonotype was observed many times. The V call is TRBV20-1, the J call TRBJ2-5; TRBD2 matches 7 bases. Germline V gene lookup returns CDR1 DFQATT and CDR2 SNEGSKA (reference sequence). There are 18 residues in the CDR3. V lost 0 bases to trimming and J lost 2 bases; unmatched junction nucleotides: 15. CDR3 in amino acids: CSARDLARAGARQETQYF. CDR3 bases: TGCAGTGCTAGAGATTTAGCCCGTGCGGGAGCCCGACAAGAGACCCAGTACTTC.

V gene TRBV5-1 combines with J gene TRBJ2-3, with a tentative D call TRBD2 (7 bases). Germline V gene lookup returns CDR1 SGHRS and CDR2 YFSETQ. The CDR3 is 15 amino acids. The V end was cut by 3 bases, the J end by 5 bases, with 16 bases between. The CDR3 is CASSSAGASQDTQYF. The CDR3 nucleotides read TGCGCCAGCAGCTCTGCGGGGGCAAGTCAAGATACGCAGTATTTT.

This clonotype was seen at least ten times. The V and J genes are TRBV3-1 and TRBJ2-7; unclear D gene. Per germline, CDR1 LGHDT and CDR2 YNNKEL (reference sequence). The CDR3 totals 18 residues. V was trimmed by 5 bases and J by 0 bases, leaving 23 bases between them. The CDR3 coding sequence is TGTGCCAGCAGCAAAAGAGGAGTTACCTTCGAATTCTCCTACGAGCAGTACTTC. Residues: CASSKRGVTFEFSYEQYF.

To note about this clonotype: Just one base apart from a much larger clone, this may be a read error. The rearrangement joins TRBV10-3 to TRBJ1-2, with TRBD1 identical over 10 bases. Germline V gene sequence: CDR1 ENHRY, CDR2 SYGVKD. This CDR3 region has 14 residues. The CDR3 coding sequence is TGTGCCACCAGTTTGGACAGGGGGTCCTATGGCTACACCTTC. The encoded protein is CATSLDRGSYGYTF.

J is TRBJ1-3 and V is TRBV14; D gene uncertain. Trimming left V 4 bases short and J 0 bases short, with 13 bases between. The CDR3 has 16 residues. CDR1 and CDR2 (germline): SGHDN, FVKESK. The CDR3 nucleotides are TGTGCCAGCAGCCCCCTTGGACCGAGCTCTGGAAACACCATATATTTT. Translation gives CASSPLGPSSGNTIYF.

V gene TRBV29-1 combines with J gene TRBJ2-7; 7 nucleotides match TRBD1. V lost 7 bases and J lost 1; bases outside the gene matches: 10. Germline V gives CDR1 SQVTM, CDR2 ANQGSEA. The CDR3 sequence is 14 residues long. The CDR3 DNA reads TGCAGCGCCAGCGGACAGGACAATTCCTACGAGCAGTACTTC. This translates into CSASGQDNSYEQYF.

For this clonotype: Given a much more abundant clone one base away, this may be a read error. This chain uses TRBV10-3 with TRBJ2-7; TRBD1 is a possible D gene (6 bases). V lost 6 bases, J lost 6 bases, and 12 bases lay in between. This CDR3 spans 12 amino acids. CDR1 is ENHRY, CDR2 SYGVKD, per germline. CDR3 residues: CAIRVQGTEQYF. For the CDR3, the DNA is TGTGCCATCAGGGTACAGGGTACCGAGCAGTACTTC.

This clonotype has a count of ten or more. The chain is built from TRBV27 and TRBJ2-1; 7 bases are shared with TRBD1. The V gene's germline CDR1 is MNHEY and CDR2 SMNVEV (reference sequence). The trim removed 5 bases at V and 0 bases at J, leaving 10 bases unmatched. The CDR3 runs to 17 residues. CDR3 loop: CASSPRDRVGSYNEQFF. CDR3 DNA: TGTGCCAGCAGTCCTCGAGACAGGGTAGGCTCCTACAATGAGCAGTTCTTC.

On this clonotype: One base away lies a much larger clone, so this may be a sequencing read error. The chain links TRBV5-1 to TRBJ2-3, with D possibly TRBD1 on 6 matching bases. Germline CDR1 reads SGHRS; CDR2 reads YFSETQ. The ends were cut back, 4 bases at V and 2 bases at J, with 11 bases in the middle. This CDR3 has 14 amino acids. The CDR3 region is CASSGGQNTDTQYF. In DNA form, the CDR3 reads TGCGCCAGCAGCGGCGGACAGAACACAGATACGCAGTATTTT.

The rearrangement joins TRBV12-3 or TRBV12-4 to TRBJ1-6; D not resolved. V lost 6 bases to trimming and J lost 0 bases, with 15 bases between them. The CDR3 has 17 residues. CDR3 region: CASSPGLSLSYNSPLHF. As DNA, the CDR3 is TGTGCCAGCAGCCCGGGCTTGTCCCTCTCCTATAATTCACCCCTCCACTTT.

V usage is TRBV7-9 and J usage is TRBJ2-2; 7 bases match TRBD1. Germline V gene lookup returns CDR1 SEHNR and CDR2 FQNEAQ (reference sequence). The CDR3 contains 16 residues. Trimming at V came to 5 bases and at J to 0 bases, leaving 6 bases not matched to a gene. This CDR3 is CASSVDRAPNTGELFF. In DNA form, the CDR3 reads TGTGCCAGCAGCGTTGACAGGGCTCCGAACACCGGGGAGCTGTTTTTT.

Here the CDR3 reads CASTLGTGITYEQYF. The CDR3 bases are TGCGCCAGCACCCTTGGGACAGGGATAACCTACGAGCAGTACTTC. This chain connects TRBV5-1 to TRBJ2-7; TRBD1 aligns across 9 bases. There are 15 residues in the CDR3. Trimming removed 6 bases from V and 2 bases from J; junction bases left unmatched: 9. Germline V gives CDR1 SGHRS, CDR2 YFSETQ.

The chain carries TRBV7-9 and TRBJ1-2; D gene uncertain. Trimming removed 1 base from V and 2 bases from J, with 11 bases in between. Germline assignment: CDR1 SEHNR and CDR2 FQNEAQ (reference sequence). The CDR3 length is 15 residues. CDR3: CASSLDGIQNYGYTF. The CDR3 nucleotides are TGTGCCAGCAGCTTAGATGGCATTCAAAACTATGGCTACACCTTC.

A note on this clonotype: This may be a read error, as it is one base from a much larger clone. The chain joins TRBV28 to TRBJ2-1; 8 bases agree with TRBD1. The CDR3 totals 15 residues. The germline V gene encodes CDR1 MDHEN and CDR2 SYDVKM. The CDR3 DNA reads TGTGCCGGCAGTTTGGGGGACAGGTCCTACAATGAGCAGTTCTTC. Encoded protein: CAGSLGDRSYNEQFF.

This rearrangement joins TRBV6-6 to TRBJ1-5, with 7 bases that match TRBD1. CDR1 is MNHNY and CDR2 is SVGAGI in the germline V gene (reference sequence). The V gene end was trimmed by 6 bases and the J gene end by 1 base; junction bases not matched to a gene: 6. The CDR3 is 15 amino acids. The chain's CDR3 is CASSPKGASNQPQHF. CDR3 coding DNA: TGTGCCAGCAGCCCTAAGGGGGCAAGCAATCAGCCCCAGCATTTT.

In regard to this clonotype: A much larger clone lies a single base off, so this may be a read error. No conserved phenylalanine or tryptophan is present at the end of the CDR3, so a read error is the likely explanation. CDR3 sequence reads: CASSLQGATGNQPQHV. CDR3 nucleotides: TGTGCCAGCAGTCTCCAGGGTGCGACAGGCAATCAGCCCCAGCATGTT. The chain has TRBV12-3 or TRBV12-4 and TRBJ1-5, with D possibly TRBD1 on 5 matching bases. The CDR3 contains 16 residues. The V end was cut by 5 bases, the J end by 2 bases, with 16 bases between.

This sequence joins TRBV4-2 and TRBJ2-1; 9 bases are a match to TRBD2. The CDR3 is 17 amino acids. From germline, CDR1 is LGHNA and CDR2 YNFKEQ. Germline trimming cut 2 bases from V and 10 bases from J; bases unmatched to any gene: 15. The chain's CDR3 is CASSQPFGLAPGREQFF. The CDR3 nucleotides are TGTGCCAGCAGCCAACCTTTTGGACTAGCGCCCGGCAGGGAGCAGTTCTTC.

Many counts were recorded for this clonotype. The chain has TRBV29-1 and TRBJ2-4; the D is unclear. The CDR3 spans 14 residues. Germline loops: CDR1 SQVTM, CDR2 ANQGSEA. V lost 5 bases, J lost 9 bases, and 20 bases lay in between. The CDR3 protein is CSVREGRSPGIQYF. In nucleotides, the CDR3 is TGCAGCGTTAGAGAAGGACGTAGCCCGGGCATTCAGTACTTC.

As to this clonotype: A junction boundary mismatches the germline segment, possibly from a read error. The chain carries TRBV7-9 and TRBJ1-5; no firm D call. Germline V gene sequence: CDR1 SEHNR, CDR2 FQNEAQ (reference sequence). This CDR3 region has 14 residues. The CDR3 is CACSFDTTNQPQHF. The CDR3 DNA sequence: TGTGCCTGCAGCTTTGACACCACCAATCAGCCCCAGCATTTT.

This clonotype was counted many times. The chain employs TRBV7-2 and TRBJ2-1; D ambiguous. The V gene lost 2 bases and the J gene lost 5 bases, with 10 bases spanning the gap. The CDR3 spans 14 residues. The germline CDR1 and CDR2 sequences are SGHTA and FQGNSA. CDR3 protein: CASSLMLLNNEQFF. Here the CDR3 DNA reads TGTGCCAGCAGCTTAATGCTTTTAAACAATGAGCAGTTCTTC.

Only a few counts were recorded for this clonotype. V usage is TRBV10-3 and J usage is TRBJ1-1; tentatively, D is TRBD1 (6 bases). This CDR3 region has 14 residues. V was trimmed by 2 bases and J by 5 bases, leaving 12 bases between them. Germline CDR1 is ENHRY and CDR2 is SYGVKD. The CDR3 region is CAISEATGFTEAFF. CDR3 DNA sequence: TGTGCCATCAGTGAGGCCACAGGGTTTACTGAAGCTTTCTTT.

Points on this clonotype: This may come from a read error, since a much larger clone is one base off. The V gene is TRBV20-1, the J gene TRBJ2-3, with 12 bases aligning to TRBD2. Germline CDR1 reads DFQATT; CDR2 reads SNEGSKA (reference sequence). The CDR3 consists of 15 residues. The chain's CDR3 is CSAPGLAGNTGTQYF. CDR3 nucleotides: TGCAGTGCTCCAGGACTAGCGGGAAACACAGGTACGCAGTATTTT.

Only a few counts were recorded for this clonotype. The chain carries TRBV7-2 and TRBJ1-1; 9 bases align to TRBD1. This CDR3 region has 14 residues. Trimming removed 6 bases from V and 4 bases from J; junction bases left unmatched: 6. Germline V gene data show CDR1 as SGHTA and CDR2 as FQGNSA. The CDR3 nucleotides read TGTGCCAGCAGGTCACACAGGGGGCTCACTGAAGCTTTCTTT. This sequence encodes CASRSHRGLTEAFF.